Listed below are T cell receptor beta chains from one sample, sequenced in a study of PD-1 blockade in mismatch repair-deficient tumors. These TCRs' antigens remain unknown. This table comes from immunoSEQ multiplex PCR, and its TCRdb copy is limited to in-frame clones, with some not included. The sample comprises more than 11,000 clones, less than 90% of which are singletons, and 20% to 25% rests with the top ten. The sequenced sample was cells cultured in vitro, obtained from a patient treated with pembrolizumab. These receptor sequences come from an adult with mismatch repair-deficient cancer. The CDR3 runs from the conserved cysteine through the conserved F or W. A D gene is named only where the DNA matches it firmly. Size is omitted from some rows. Given values are once, few, many or a class for expanded clones.

CDR3 DNA,CDR3 protein,J gene,V gene,D gene,clone size
TGTGCCAGCAGTCGCCCGGGACAGACATCCTACGAGCAGTACTTC,CASSRPGQTSYEQYF,TRBJ2-7,TRBV27,TRBD1,.
TGTGCAAGTCGCTTAGAGGGACGGCTTAATGAAAAACTGTTTTTT,CASRLEGRLNEKLFF,TRBJ1-4,TRBV12-2,.,once
TGTGCCAGCCTCCCCCTAGCGGAGACTCCTGAGACCCAGTACTTC,CASLPLAETPETQYF,TRBJ2-5,TRBV6-5,TRBD2,.
TGCGCCAGCAGTGAGTCGCAGCGTCTCCTCTACGAGCAGTACTTC,CASSESQRLLYEQYF,TRBJ2-7,TRBV10-2,.,.
TGTGCCAGCAGCCAGGGGAATCGCAATCAGCCCCAGCATTTT,CASSQGNRNQPQHF,TRBJ1-5,TRBV28,.,.
TGCGCCAGCAGCTTGTCAGGGGCGTACAATGAGCAGTTCTTC,CASSLSGAYNEQFF,TRBJ2-1,TRBV5-1,.,.
TGTGCCAGCTCCGGTCGGAACACTGAAGCTTTCTTT,CASSGRNTEAFF,TRBJ1-1,TRBV18,.,.
TGCGCCAGCAGCCTCTTGTTAGCGGGAGGGGGGGGCGCCTACGAGCAGTACTTC,CASSLLLAGGGGAYEQYF,TRBJ2-7,TRBV4-1,TRBD2,.
TGTGCCAGTAGTATGGGGGCCGCAGGGGAGCTGTTTTTT,CASSMGAAGELFF,TRBJ2-2,TRBV19,.,.
TGTGCCCGCCGAGGGGCCTCCGGGGAGCTGTTTTTT,CARRGASGELFF,TRBJ2-2,TRBV5-4,.,.
TGTGCCAGCAGCCAAGACCCACAAGGGGACACTGAAGCTTTCTTT,CASSQDPQGDTEAFF,TRBJ1-1,TRBV4-2,.,.
TGTGCCAGCAGCCTCTCGGACGGTAACTATGGCTACACCTTC,CASSLSDGNYGYTF,TRBJ1-2,TRBV7-9,.,.
TGTGCCAGCAGTGATTACCAAGAGACCCAGTACTTC,CASSDYQETQYF,TRBJ2-5,TRBV6-6,.,.
TGTGCCAGCAGTTCTACAGGGGGCAACACTGAAGCTTTCTTT,CASSSTGGNTEAFF,TRBJ1-1,TRBV7-9,TRBD1,.
TGTGCCAGTAGTATAACAGGGTTTTATCAGCCCCAGCATTTT,CASSITGFYQPQHF,TRBJ1-5,TRBV19,.,.
TGTGCCAGCTCACCACGTCAAGGAGGGAACACTGAAGCTTTCTTT,CASSPRQGGNTEAFF,TRBJ1-1,TRBV18,.,.